This T cell receptor (beta chain) comes out of a study of post-analysis software for immune sequencing data. Points from the study as a whole: Significantly decreased normalized Chao1 diversity was recorded for multiple sclerosis patients relative to controls. Compared with controls, patients had more of roughly 5 TRBV segments, including TRBV5-6, TRBV5-1 and TRBV20-1. F measure grouped same-batch samples tightly together.

For this clonotype: Its matching antigen is unknown.

Researchers reported that TCR beta cDNA libraries carried unique molecular identifiers. There were 1 to 10 million T cells, and 510,000 or so cDNA molecules came from them. TCRdb reanalysed the PCR reads using MiXCR and keeps one entry per CDR3 protein. The sample carries roughly 800,000 distinct CDR3 sequences, more than 45% recorded once. Germline CDR1 is SGHDN and CDR2 is FVKESK. CDR3 length equals 12 residues. The ends lost 4 bases at V and 15 bases at J; junction bases unmatched: 9. The chain employs TRBV14 and TRBJ2-4, with TRBD1 matching 7 bases. This TCR came from a girl aged 10-17 years with multiple sclerosis. The source material was blood. The CDR3 protein is CASSPTGAERYF. The CDR3 DNA is TGTGCCAGCAGCCCTACAGGGGCCGAGCGGTACTTC.